Only one count was recorded for the clone carrying this T cell receptor (beta chain). Its antigen is unknown. This PCR relied on a set of 60 Vbeta primers and 13 Jbeta primers. Only in-frame clones appear in the TCRdb table, and some are missing; sequencing was by immunoSEQ multiplex PCR. The sample has about 200,000 clones, roughly 85% seen once. CDR3 length: 15 residues. Germline V gene sequence: CDR1 KGHSH, CDR2 LQKENI. Trimming cost V 6 bases and J 4 bases; bases outside gene matches: 7. The data stem from a study of cytomegalovirus exposure and HLA in healthy donors. Across the study: Membership in the Caucasian-associated ancestry cluster was found for about 84% of a few hundred genotyped donors.

Study-level findings and limits: Presence/absence results assume similar sequencing depth per donor, which may not hold.

The source material was PBMCs. The chain carries TRBV18 and TRBJ2-1; 9 bases are shared with TRBD1. The TCR was taken from a woman aged 18-29 years in good health and CMV-seronegative. In DNA form, the CDR3 reads TGTGCCAGCTCCCCCCCCGGGACAGGGTACAATGAGCAGTTCTTC. Translation: CASSPPGTGYNEQFF.